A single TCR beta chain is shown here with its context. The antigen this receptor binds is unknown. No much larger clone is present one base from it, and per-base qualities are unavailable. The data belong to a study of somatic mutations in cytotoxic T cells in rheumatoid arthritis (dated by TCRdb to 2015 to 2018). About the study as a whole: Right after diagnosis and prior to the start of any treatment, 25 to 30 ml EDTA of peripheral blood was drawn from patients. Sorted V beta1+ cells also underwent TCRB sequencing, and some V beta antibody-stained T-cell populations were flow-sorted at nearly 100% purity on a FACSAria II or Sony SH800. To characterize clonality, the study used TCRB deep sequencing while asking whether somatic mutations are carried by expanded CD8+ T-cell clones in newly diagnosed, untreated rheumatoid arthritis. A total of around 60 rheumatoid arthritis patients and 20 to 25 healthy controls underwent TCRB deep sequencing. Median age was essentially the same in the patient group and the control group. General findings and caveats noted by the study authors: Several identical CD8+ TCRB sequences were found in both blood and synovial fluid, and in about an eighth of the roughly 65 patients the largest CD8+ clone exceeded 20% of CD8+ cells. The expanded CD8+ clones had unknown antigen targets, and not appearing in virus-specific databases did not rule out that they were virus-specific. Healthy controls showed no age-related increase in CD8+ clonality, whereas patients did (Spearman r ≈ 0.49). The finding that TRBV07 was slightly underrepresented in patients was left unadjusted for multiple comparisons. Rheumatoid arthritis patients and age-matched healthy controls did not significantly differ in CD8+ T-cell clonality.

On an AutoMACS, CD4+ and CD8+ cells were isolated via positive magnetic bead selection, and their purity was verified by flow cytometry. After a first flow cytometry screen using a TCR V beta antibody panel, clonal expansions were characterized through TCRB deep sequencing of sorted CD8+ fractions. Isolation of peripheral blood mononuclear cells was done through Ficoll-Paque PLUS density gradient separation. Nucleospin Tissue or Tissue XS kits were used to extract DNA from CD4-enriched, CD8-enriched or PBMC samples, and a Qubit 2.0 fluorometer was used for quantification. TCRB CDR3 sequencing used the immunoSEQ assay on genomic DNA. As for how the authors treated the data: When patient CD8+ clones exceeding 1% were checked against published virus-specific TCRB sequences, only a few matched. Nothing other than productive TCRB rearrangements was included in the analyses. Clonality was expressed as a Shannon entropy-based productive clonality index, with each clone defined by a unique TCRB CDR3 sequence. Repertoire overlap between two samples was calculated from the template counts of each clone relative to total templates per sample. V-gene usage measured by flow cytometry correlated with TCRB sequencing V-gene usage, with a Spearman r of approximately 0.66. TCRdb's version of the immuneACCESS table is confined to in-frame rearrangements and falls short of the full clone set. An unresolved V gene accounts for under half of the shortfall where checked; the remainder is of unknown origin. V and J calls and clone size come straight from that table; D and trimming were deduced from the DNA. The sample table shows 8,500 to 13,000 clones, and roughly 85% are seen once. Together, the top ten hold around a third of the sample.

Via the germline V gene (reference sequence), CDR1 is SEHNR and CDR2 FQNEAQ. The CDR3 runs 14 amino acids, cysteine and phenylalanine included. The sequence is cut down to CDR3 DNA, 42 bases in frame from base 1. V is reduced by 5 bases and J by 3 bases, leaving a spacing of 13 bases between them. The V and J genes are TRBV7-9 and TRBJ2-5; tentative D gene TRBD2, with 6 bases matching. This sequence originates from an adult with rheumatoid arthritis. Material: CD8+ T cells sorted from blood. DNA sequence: TGTGCCAGCAGCCACGCGGGGACCGAAGAGACCCAGTACTTC. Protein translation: CASSHAGTEETQYF. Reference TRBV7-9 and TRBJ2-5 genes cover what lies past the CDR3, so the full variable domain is DTGVSQNPRHKITKRGQNVTFRCDPISEHNRLYWYRQTLGQGPEFLTYFQNEAQLEKSRLLSDRFSAERPKGSFSTLEIQRTEQGDSAMYLCASSHAGTEETQYFGPGTRLLVL.